This T cell receptor beta chain came from a study of control samples from healthy donors and cancer patients. Trimming took 7 bases from V and 4 from J; bases not matched to a gene: 5. CDR1 and CDR2 from the germline V gene are LNHDA and SQIVND (reference sequence). The CDR3 contains 15 residues. Sequencing used immunoSEQ multiplex PCR; TCRdb keeps in-frame clones, though not all of them. The data show 90,000 or so clones, 85% to 90% seen once. The sequence was obtained from a woman in her sixties or seventies in good health. The sequencing input was blood. The V call is TRBV19, the J call TRBJ2-5; TRBD2 agrees at 14 bases. CDR3 region: CASKTSGGAVETQYF. The CDR3 DNA is TGTGCCAGTAAGACTAGCGGGGGGGCAGTAGAGACCCAGTACTTC.